The 4 T cell receptor beta chains below all came from one sample that was sequenced in a study of spatial heterogeneity in lung cancer (dated by TCRdb to between 2017 and 2020). This specimen's time point label, per the study, means: blood at routine non-recurrence follow-up after resection. Whole RNA extracted from tumor and nontumor lung tissue, or from cryopreserved PBMC samples, was used for TCR sequencing without cell sorting. Library preparation used 5' RACE. TCRdb records NextSeq 500 as the sequencer. The public reads were reprocessed in TCRdb via fastp at Q25 and MiXCR, keeping in-frame beta chains. A single entry per CDR3 protein holds the most common genes and DNA from its merged rows. The sample table contains about 52,000 distinct CDR3 sequences; only one count was recorded for less than 9.5% of them. 35% of the sample is held by the ten biggest clonotypes. The source was PBMCs, collected at follow-up. These receptors all stem from a female donor with early-stage non-small cell lung cancer.

The sample holds many counts of this clonotype. The V gene is TRBV5-1, the J gene TRBJ2-1; 8 bases agree with TRBD1. Germline-derived CDR1 and CDR2 are SGHRS and YFSETQ. The CDR3 runs 15 residues. The junction had 9 bases not matched to a gene; V was cut back by 1 base and J by 9 bases. The CDR3 here is CASSLRGQGGSEQFF. In DNA form, the CDR3 reads TGCGCCAGCAGCTTGAGAGGACAGGGTGGAAGTGAGCAGTTCTTC. The variable domain in full, completed from reference TRBV5-1 and TRBJ2-1, reads KAGVTQTPRYLIKTRGQQVTLSCSPISGHRSVSWYQQTPGQGLQFLFEYFSETQRNKGNFPGRFSGRQFSNSRSEMNVSTLELGDSALYLCASSLRGQGGSEQFFGPGTRLTVL.

This clonotype was detected many times. V usage is TRBV5-4 and J usage is TRBJ1-1, with unresolved D. CDR1 is SGHNT, CDR2 YYREEE, per germline (reference sequence). The ends were cut back, 3 bases at V and 7 bases at J, with 22 bases in the middle. The CDR3 sequence is 16 residues long. CDR3 protein: CASSSRESRQDHEAFF. Here the CDR3 DNA reads TGTGCCAGCAGCTCCCGCGAATCTCGTCAGGATCATGAAGCTTTCTTT.

There are many counts of this clonotype. This chain connects TRBV6-1 to TRBJ1-2; TRBD1 matches 8 bases. In germline, CDR1 is MNHNS, CDR2 SASEGT. J gave up 4 bases and V 3 bases, and 4 bases lay outside the gene matches. This CDR3 contains 14 residues. The CDR3: CASSDRGQGYGYTF. The CDR3 bases are TGTGCCAGCAGTGACAGGGGGCAGGGCTATGGCTACACCTTC.

The J gene is TRBJ2-7, the V gene TRBV7-2, with D perhaps matching TRBD2 (5 bases). The CDR3 loop spans 15 amino acids. V lost 2 bases and J lost 3, with 14 bases in between. Germline CDR1 and CDR2: SGHTA and FQGNSA. The CDR3 sequence: CASSLQASTLYEQYF. The CDR3 coding sequence is TGTGCCAGCAGCTTACAGGCTAGCACCCTCTACGAGCAGTACTTC.